The TCR beta chain described here comes from a study of blood T cell repertoires in COVID-19. Study background: Symptom resolution, clearance, or two negative PCRs marked donors in Cohort 3 as recovered. From T cells, B-cell-depleted T cells, or PBMCs came the material, which was cDNA or gDNA.

Participants, about 18 to 90 years old, spanned approximately 26 US areas. In assigning cohorts, the study relied on participant-reported clinical history. Profiling relied on immunoSEQ multiplex PCR, and the TCRdb table lists in-frame clones only, not all of them. The sample yields some 160,000 clones, about 80% seen once. The CDR3 loop spans 14 amino acids. V was trimmed by 1 base and J by 6 bases, leaving 11 bases between them. The germline V gene has CDR1 SGHRS and CDR2 YFSETQ. This TCR was sampled from a woman in her 70s in a cohort exposed to, infected with or recovered from COVID-19 (not recorded which). The sequencing sample was made of PBMCs or T cells enriched from blood (not recorded which). The chain uses TRBV5-1 and TRBJ1-3; TRBD1 might be the D (6 bases). CDR3 in DNA: TGCGCCAGCAGCTTGCAGGGGTACGCAAACACCATATATTTT. It codes for CASSLQGYANTIYF. Full variable domain (rest looked up from reference TRBV5-1 and TRBJ1-3): KAGVTQTPRYLIKTRGQQVTLSCSPISGHRSVSWYQQTPGQGLQFLFEYFSETQRNKGNFPGRFSGRQFSNSRSEMNVSTLELGDSALYLCASSLQGYANTIYFGEGSWLTVV.